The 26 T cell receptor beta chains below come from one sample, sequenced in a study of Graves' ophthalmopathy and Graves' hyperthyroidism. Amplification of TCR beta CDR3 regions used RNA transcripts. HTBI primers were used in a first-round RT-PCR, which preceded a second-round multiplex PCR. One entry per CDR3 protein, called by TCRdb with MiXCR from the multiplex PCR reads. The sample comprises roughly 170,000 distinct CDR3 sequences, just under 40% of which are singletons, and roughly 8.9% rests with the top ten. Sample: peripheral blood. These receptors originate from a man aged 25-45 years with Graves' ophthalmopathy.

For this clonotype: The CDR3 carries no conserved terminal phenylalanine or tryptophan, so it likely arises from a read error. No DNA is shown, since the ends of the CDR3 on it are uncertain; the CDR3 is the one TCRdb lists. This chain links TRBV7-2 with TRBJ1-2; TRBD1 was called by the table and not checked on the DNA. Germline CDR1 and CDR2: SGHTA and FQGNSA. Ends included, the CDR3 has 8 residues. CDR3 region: CASSYGTV.

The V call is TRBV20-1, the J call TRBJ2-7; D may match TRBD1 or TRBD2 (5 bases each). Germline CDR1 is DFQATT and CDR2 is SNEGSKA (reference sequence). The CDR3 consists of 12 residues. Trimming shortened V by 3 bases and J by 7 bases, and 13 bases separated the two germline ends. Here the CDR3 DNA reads TGCAGTGCTAGGGACGGGGCAGGGGAGCAGTACTTC. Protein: CSARDGAGEQYF.

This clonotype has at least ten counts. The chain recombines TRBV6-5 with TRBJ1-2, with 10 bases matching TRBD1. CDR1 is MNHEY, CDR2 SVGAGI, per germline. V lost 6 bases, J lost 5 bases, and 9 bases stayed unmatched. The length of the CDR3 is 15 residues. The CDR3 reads CASRSGGQGNYGYTF. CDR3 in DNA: TGTGCCAGCAGAAGTGGGGGACAGGGGAATTATGGCTACACCTTC.

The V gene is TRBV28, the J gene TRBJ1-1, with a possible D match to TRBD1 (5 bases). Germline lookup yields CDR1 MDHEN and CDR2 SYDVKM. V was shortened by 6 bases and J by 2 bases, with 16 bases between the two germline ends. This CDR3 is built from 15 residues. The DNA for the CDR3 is TGTGCCAGCAGCCTTCTCAGGGAAACTAACACTGAAGCTTTCTTT. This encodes CASSLLRETNTEAFF.

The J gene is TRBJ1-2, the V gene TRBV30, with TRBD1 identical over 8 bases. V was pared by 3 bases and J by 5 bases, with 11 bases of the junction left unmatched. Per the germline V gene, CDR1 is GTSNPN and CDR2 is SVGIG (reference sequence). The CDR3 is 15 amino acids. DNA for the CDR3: TGTGCCTGGAGCAGGGGGCCGCGGGATTGGTATGGCTACACCTTC. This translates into CAWSRGPRDWYGYTF. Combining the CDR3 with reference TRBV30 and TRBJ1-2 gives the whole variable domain SQTIHQWPATLVQPVGSPLSLECTVEGTSNPNLYWYRQAAGRGLQLLFYSVGIGQISSEVPQNLSASRPQDRQFILSSKKLLLSDSGFYLCAWSRGPRDWYGYTFGSGTRLTVV.

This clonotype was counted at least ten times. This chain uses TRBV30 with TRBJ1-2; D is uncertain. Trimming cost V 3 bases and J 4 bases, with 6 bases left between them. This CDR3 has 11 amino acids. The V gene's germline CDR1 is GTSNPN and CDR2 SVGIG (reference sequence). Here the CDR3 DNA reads TGTGCCTGGAGCTTGGGCTATGGCTACACCTTC. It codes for CAWSLGYGYTF.

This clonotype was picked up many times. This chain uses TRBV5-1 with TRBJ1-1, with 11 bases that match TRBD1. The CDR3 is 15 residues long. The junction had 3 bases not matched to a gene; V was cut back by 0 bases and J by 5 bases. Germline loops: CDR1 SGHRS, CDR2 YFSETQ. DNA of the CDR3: TGCGCCAGCAGCTTGGAGGGACAGGGGGGAACTGAAGCTTTCTTT. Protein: CASSLEGQGGTEAFF.

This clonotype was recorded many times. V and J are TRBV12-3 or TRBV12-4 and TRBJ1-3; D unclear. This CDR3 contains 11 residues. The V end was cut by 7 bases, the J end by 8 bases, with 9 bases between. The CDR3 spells CASTQWDTIYF. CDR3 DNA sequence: TGTGCCAGCACCCAGTGGGACACCATATATTTT.

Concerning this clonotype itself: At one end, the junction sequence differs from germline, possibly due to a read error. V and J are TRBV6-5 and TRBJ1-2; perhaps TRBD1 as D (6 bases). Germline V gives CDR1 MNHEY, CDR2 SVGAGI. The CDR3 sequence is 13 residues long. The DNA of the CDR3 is TGTGCCAGAAGTTACGGGGGGGGCGTTGGCTACACCTTC. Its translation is CARSYGGGVGYTF.

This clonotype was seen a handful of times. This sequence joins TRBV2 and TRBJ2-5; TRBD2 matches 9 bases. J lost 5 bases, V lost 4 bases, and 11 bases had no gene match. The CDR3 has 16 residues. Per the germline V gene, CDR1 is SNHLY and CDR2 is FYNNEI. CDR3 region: CASSASFSGRGETQYF. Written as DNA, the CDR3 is TGTGCCAGCAGTGCCAGTTTTAGCGGGAGAGGGGAGACCCAGTACTTC.

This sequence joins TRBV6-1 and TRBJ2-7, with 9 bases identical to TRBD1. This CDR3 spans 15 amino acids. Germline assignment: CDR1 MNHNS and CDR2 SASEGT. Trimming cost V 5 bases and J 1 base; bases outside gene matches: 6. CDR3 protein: CASSQHGQGSYEQYF. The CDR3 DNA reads TGTGCCAGCAGTCAGCACGGACAGGGGTCCTACGAGCAGTACTTC.

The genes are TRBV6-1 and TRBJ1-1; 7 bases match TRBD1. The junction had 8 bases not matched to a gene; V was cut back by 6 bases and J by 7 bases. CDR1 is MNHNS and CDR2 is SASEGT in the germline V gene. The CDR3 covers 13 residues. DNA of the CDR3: TGTGCCAGCAGCCAGGGACAGAGCTATGAAGCTTTCTTT. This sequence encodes CASSQGQSYEAFF.

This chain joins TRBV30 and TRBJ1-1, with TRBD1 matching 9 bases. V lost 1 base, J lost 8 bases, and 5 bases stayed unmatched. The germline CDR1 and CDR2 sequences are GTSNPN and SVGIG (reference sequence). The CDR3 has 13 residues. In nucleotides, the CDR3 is TGTGCCTGGAGTGAGCGGGACAGGGCGGAAGCTTTCTTT. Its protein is CAWSERDRAEAFF.

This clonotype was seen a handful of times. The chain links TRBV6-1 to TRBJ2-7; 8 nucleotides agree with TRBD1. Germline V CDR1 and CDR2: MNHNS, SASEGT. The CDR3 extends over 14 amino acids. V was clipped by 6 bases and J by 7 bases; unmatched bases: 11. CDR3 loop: CASSPVQGAGEQYF. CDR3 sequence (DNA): TGTGCCAGCAGCCCTGTGCAGGGGGCAGGTGAGCAGTACTTC.

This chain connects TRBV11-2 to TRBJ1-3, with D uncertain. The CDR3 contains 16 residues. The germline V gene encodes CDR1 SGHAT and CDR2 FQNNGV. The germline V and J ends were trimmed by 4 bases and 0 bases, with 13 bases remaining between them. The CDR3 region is CASSSLDGYSGNTIYF. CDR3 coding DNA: TGTGCCAGCAGCTCGCTCGATGGTTACTCTGGAAACACCATATATTTT.

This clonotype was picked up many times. As DNA, the CDR3 is TGTGCCAGCAGTGAAGGCAGGGGGCATTTGGGCTACACCTTC. Residues: CASSEGRGHLGYTF. The chain carries TRBV2 and TRBJ1-2, with 8 bases that match TRBD1. Looked up from germline, CDR1 is SNHLY and CDR2 is FYNNEI. The junction had 6 bases not matched to a gene; V was cut back by 1 base and J by 8 bases. The CDR3 runs 14 residues.

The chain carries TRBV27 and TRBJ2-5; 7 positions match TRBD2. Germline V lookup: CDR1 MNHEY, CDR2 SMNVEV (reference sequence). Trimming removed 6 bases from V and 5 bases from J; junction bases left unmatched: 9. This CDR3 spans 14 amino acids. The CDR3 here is CASSWGRATETQYF. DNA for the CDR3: TGTGCCAGCAGCTGGGGGAGGGCCACCGAGACCCAGTACTTC.

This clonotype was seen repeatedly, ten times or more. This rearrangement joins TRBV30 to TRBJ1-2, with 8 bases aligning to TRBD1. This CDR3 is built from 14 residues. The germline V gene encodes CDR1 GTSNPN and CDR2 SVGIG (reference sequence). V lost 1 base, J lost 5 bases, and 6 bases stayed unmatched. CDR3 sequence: CAWSALTGVYGYTF. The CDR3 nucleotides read TGTGCCTGGAGTGCCTTGACAGGGGTTTATGGCTACACCTTC.

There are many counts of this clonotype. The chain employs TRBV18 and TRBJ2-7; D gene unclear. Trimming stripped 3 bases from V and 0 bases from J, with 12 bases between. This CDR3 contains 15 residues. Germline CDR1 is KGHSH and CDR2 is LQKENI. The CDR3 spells CASSPYGGSSYEQYF. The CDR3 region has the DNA TGTGCCAGCTCACCTTACGGCGGTAGCTCCTACGAGCAGTACTTC.

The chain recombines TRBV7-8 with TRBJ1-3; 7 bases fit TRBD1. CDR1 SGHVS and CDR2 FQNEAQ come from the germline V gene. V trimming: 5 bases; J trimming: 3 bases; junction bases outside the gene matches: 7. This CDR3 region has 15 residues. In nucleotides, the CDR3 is TGTGCCAGCAGCGCACAAACAGGGGTTGGAAACACCATATATTTT. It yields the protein CASSAQTGVGNTIYF. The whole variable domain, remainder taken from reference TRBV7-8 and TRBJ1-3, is GAGVSQSPRYKVAKRGQDVALRCDPISGHVSLFWYQQALGQGPEFLTYFQNEAQLDKSGLPSDRFFAERPEGSVSTLKIQRTQQEDSAVYLCASSAQTGVGNTIYFGEGSWLTVV.

The CDR3 protein is CASSLFWENTGELFF. Written as DNA, the CDR3 is TGTGCCAGCAGCTTATTCTGGGAGAACACCGGGGAGCTGTTTTTT. The rearrangement uses TRBV11-2 and TRBJ2-2; D gene unclear. In germline, CDR1 is SGHAT, CDR2 FQNNGV. V was pared by 2 bases and J by 1 base, with 8 bases between. This CDR3 spans 15 amino acids.

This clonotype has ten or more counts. In nucleotides, the CDR3 is TGTGCCAGCAGCCCACCTGGGGTTCTTAACACTGAAGCTTTCTTT. It encodes CASSPPGVLNTEAFF. The gene calls are TRBV3-1 and TRBJ1-1; D gene unclear. This CDR3 region has 15 residues. V gave up 4 bases and J gave up 2 bases, with 14 bases separating them. Germline CDR1 is LGHDT and CDR2 is YNNKEL (reference sequence).

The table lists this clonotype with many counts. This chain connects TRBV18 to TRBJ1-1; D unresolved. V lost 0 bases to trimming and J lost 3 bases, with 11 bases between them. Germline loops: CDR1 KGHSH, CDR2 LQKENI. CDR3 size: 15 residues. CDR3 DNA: TGTGCCAGCTCACCACCGGCGGGCGCCCACACTGAAGCTTTCTTT. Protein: CASSPPAGAHTEAFF.

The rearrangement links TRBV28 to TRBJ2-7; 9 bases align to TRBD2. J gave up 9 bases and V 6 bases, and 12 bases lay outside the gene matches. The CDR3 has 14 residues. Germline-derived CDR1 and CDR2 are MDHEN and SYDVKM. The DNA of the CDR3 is TGTGCCAGCAGCGAAGCGGGAGGTACCCGGAGGCAGTACTTC. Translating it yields CASSEAGGTRRQYF.

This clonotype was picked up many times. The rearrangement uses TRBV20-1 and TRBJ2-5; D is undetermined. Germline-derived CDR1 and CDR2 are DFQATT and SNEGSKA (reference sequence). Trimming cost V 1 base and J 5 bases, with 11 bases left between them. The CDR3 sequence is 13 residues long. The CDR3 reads CSARGPLPETQYF. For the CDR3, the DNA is TGCAGTGCTAGAGGGCCTCTCCCGGAGACCCAGTACTTC.

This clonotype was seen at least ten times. CDR3 sequence: CASSSISRGASTNEQYF. CDR3 bases: TGTGCCAGCAGTTCCATATCGAGGGGAGCCTCCACTAACGAGCAGTACTTC. This chain uses TRBV6-5 with TRBJ2-7; D is perhaps TRBD1 or TRBD2 (5 bases each). Germline loops: CDR1 MNHEY, CDR2 SVGAGI. The V gene lost 4 bases and the J gene lost 5 bases, with 24 bases spanning the gap. This CDR3 contains 17 residues.